These 15 T cell receptor beta chains share one sample of origin, sequenced in a study of shared clonotypes between healthy human individuals. Method: immunoSEQ multiplex PCR; TCRdb's copy keeps in-frame clones and lacks some. The sample lists around 2.3 million clones, nearly 97% occurring once. Sequenced: naive CD4+ T cells sorted from blood. Subset: CD45RA+ positively selected. The receptors here all came from a man younger than 35 in good health.

The V gene is TRBV11-2, the J gene TRBJ2-1, with 7 bases aligning to TRBD1. CDR1 and CDR2 (germline): SGHAT, FQNNGV. V lost 4 bases and J lost 8; bases outside the gene matches: 11. The CDR3 has 15 amino acids. The CDR3 protein is CASSYSGTVIDEQFF. Here the CDR3 DNA reads TGTGCCAGCAGCTACTCCGGGACAGTCATCGATGAGCAGTTCTTC.

Only one count was recorded for this clone. V usage is TRBV28 and J usage is TRBJ1-2; a weak D match, TRBD1 (6 bases). Germline-derived CDR1 and CDR2 are MDHEN and SYDVKM. Deletions cut 2 bases from V and 8 bases from J, with 21 bases between. CDR3 length: 16 residues. The CDR3 nucleotides are TGTGCCAGCAGTTTACGTGGAGGCAGGGGAAACGGGGGCTACACCTTC. This translates into CASSLRGGRGNGGYTF.

CDR3 sequence: CASDVQGRGDGYTF. CDR3 DNA sequence: TGCGCCAGCGACGTACAGGGTCGGGGGGACGGCTACACCTTC. The V call is TRBV5-1, the J call TRBJ1-2, with D possibly TRBD1 on 6 matching bases. V lost 7 bases and J 8 bases, leaving 21 bases between the germline ends. CDR3 length equals 14 residues. The germline gives CDR1 SGHRS, CDR2 YFSETQ. The full variable domain, rest sourced from reference TRBV5-1 and TRBJ1-2, is KAGVTQTPRYLIKTRGQQVTLSCSPISGHRSVSWYQQTPGQGLQFLFEYFSETQRNKGNFPGRFSGRQFSNSRSEMNVSTLELGDSALYLCASDVQGRGDGYTFGSGTRLTVV.

In its sample, this clone was seen once. The V gene is TRBV28, the J gene TRBJ2-2; 11 nucleotides match TRBD1. CDR3 length: 14 residues. Per germline, CDR1 MDHEN and CDR2 SYDVKM. J gave up 7 bases and V 6 bases, and 4 bases lay outside the gene matches. The CDR3 sequence: CASRGQGAGGELFF. The CDR3 coding sequence is TGTGCCAGCAGAGGACAGGGGGCGGGCGGGGAGCTGTTTTTT.

The chain has TRBV27 and TRBJ1-1; D not resolved. Germline CDR1 reads MNHEY; CDR2 reads SMNVEV (reference sequence). The V end was cut by 5 bases, the J end by 5 bases, with 12 bases between. The CDR3 is 13 residues long. CDR3 coding DNA: TGTGCCAGCAGTCCCCGCCTAGGGACTGAAGCTTTCTTT. It codes for CASSPRLGTEAFF.

The chain has TRBV28 and TRBJ1-2; maybe TRBD1 (5 bases). Germline V gene data show CDR1 as MDHEN and CDR2 as SYDVKM. Trimming took 6 bases from V and 1 from J, leaving 15 bases between them. The CDR3 length is 15 residues. CDR3: CASSPPARVNYGYTF. The DNA for the CDR3 is TGTGCCAGCAGCCCTCCCGCCAGGGTTAACTATGGCTACACCTTC.

The chain is built from TRBV10-3 and TRBJ2-2, with D possibly TRBD2 on 6 matching bases. Trimming pared 6 bases from V and 0 bases from J, leaving 8 bases between. CDR3 length: 14 residues. CDR1 and CDR2 (germline): ENHRY, SYGVKD. The CDR3 loop is CAIRGEANTGELFF. In DNA form, the CDR3 reads TGTGCCATCAGGGGGGAGGCGAACACCGGGGAGCTGTTTTTT.

The CDR3 coding sequence is TGTGCCAGCAGTTTCCCTCTCCAGGGGAGAGCCTACGAGCAGTACTTC. Amino acids: CASSFPLQGRAYEQYF. The rearrangement links TRBV6-5 to TRBJ2-7, with D tentatively TRBD1 (6 bases). CDR1 is MNHEY, CDR2 SVGAGI, per germline. CDR3 size: 16 residues. The V end lost 4 bases, the J end lost 2 bases, and 18 bases lay between the germline ends.

This clone appeared a single time. CDR3 protein: CATSEQGAGEKLFF. DNA for the CDR3: TGTGCCACCAGCGAGCAGGGGGCAGGCGAAAAACTGTTTTTT. The V call is TRBV15, the J call TRBJ1-4; 8 bases fit TRBD1. V shed 5 bases, J shed 8 bases, and the junction held 7 bases outside the gene matches. The CDR3 spans 14 residues. Germline V gene lookup returns CDR1 LNHNV and CDR2 YYDKDF (reference sequence).

The chain has TRBV7-2 and TRBJ1-3; D unresolved. The CDR3 has 15 amino acids. The germline V gene encodes CDR1 SGHTA and CDR2 FQGNSA. The V gene lost 1 base and the J gene lost 4 bases, with 11 bases spanning the gap. The CDR3: CASSLGYGKGNTIYF. The CDR3 DNA reads as TGTGCCAGCAGCTTAGGTTACGGGAAGGGAAACACCATATATTTT.

As regards this clone: This specimen includes other DNA sequences encoding the same CDR3. V and J are TRBV10-3 and TRBJ2-5, with TRBD2 matching 12 bases. Germline CDR1 reads ENHRY; CDR2 reads SYGVKD. V gave up 6 bases and J gave up 2 bases; unmatched junction bases: 4. The CDR3 extends over 15 amino acids. The CDR3 protein is CAISLTSGGQETQYF. DNA for the CDR3: TGTGCCATCAGCCTGACTAGCGGGGGACAAGAGACCCAGTACTTC.

The chain combines TRBV6-5 with TRBJ1-4; no reliable D call. This CDR3 contains 12 residues. Germline CDR1 MNHEY, CDR2 SVGAGI. V lost 1 base and J lost 8, with 5 bases in between. CDR3 protein: CASSYYLEKLFF. DNA of the CDR3: TGTGCCAGCAGTTACTACTTAGAAAAACTGTTTTTT.

The V call is TRBV6-1, the J call TRBJ2-7; D unclear. Germline assignment: CDR1 MNHNS and CDR2 SASEGT. V was pared by 1 base and J by 3 bases, with 10 bases between. The CDR3 is 14 residues long. The CDR3 reads CASSEDGVRYEQYF. CDR3 nucleotides: TGTGCCAGCAGTGAAGATGGGGTCCGCTACGAGCAGTACTTC.

V is TRBV6-5 and J is TRBJ1-2; no clear D. The CDR3 is made up of 13 amino acids. V lost 6 bases and J lost 1, with 9 bases in between. Per the germline V gene, CDR1 is MNHEY and CDR2 is SVGAGI. This CDR3 is CASRVSDNYGYTF. The CDR3 DNA sequence: TGTGCCAGCAGGGTCTCGGATAACTATGGCTACACCTTC.

The chain links TRBV15 to TRBJ2-1; D may be TRBD2 (5 bases). Trimming took 5 bases from V and 10 from J, leaving 12 bases between them. This CDR3 has 12 amino acids. CDR1 LNHNV and CDR2 YYDKDF come from the germline V gene (reference sequence). Written as DNA, the CDR3 is TGTGCCACCAGCCGACTACAAACCGAGCAGTTCTTC. Translation gives CATSRLQTEQFF.